What follows describes a single T cell receptor beta chain. The time point is: blood 4 weeks post-SBRT, at nephrectomy. Indicated treatment: 15 Gy SBRT to primary tumor, nephrectomy 4 weeks later. Nephrectomy followed 15 Gy stereotactic body radiation by 4 weeks. Some clones are missing from TCRdb's copy, which holds only in-frame ones; the method was immunoSEQ multiplex PCR. The table has approximately 65,000 clones, over 60% seen once; the top ten hold about 6.4%. The sample originates from a study of radiation and T cells in renal cell carcinoma. The source was blood, collected from a patient whose treatment included radiotherapy and nephrectomy. The TCR was taken from a man in his sixties with renal cell carcinoma.

CDR3 nucleotide sequence: TGTGCCAGCAGCCCAGGGAGGCTTGGCAATGAGCAGTTCTTC. It encodes CASSPGRLGNEQFF. The chain recombines TRBV11-3 with TRBJ2-1, with D tentatively TRBD2 (6 bases). CDR3 length: 14 amino acids. Germline CDR1 SGHNT, CDR2 YENEEA. The germline V and J ends were trimmed by 5 bases and 6 bases, with 14 bases remaining between them. The full variable domain, in which reference TRBV11-3 and TRBJ2-1 provide the parts outside the CDR3, is EAGVVQSPRYKIIEKKQPVAFWCNPISGHNTLYWYLQNLGQGPELLIRYENEEAVDDSQLPKDRFSAERLKGVDSTLKIQPAELGDSAVYLCASSPGRLGNEQFFGPGTRLTVL.